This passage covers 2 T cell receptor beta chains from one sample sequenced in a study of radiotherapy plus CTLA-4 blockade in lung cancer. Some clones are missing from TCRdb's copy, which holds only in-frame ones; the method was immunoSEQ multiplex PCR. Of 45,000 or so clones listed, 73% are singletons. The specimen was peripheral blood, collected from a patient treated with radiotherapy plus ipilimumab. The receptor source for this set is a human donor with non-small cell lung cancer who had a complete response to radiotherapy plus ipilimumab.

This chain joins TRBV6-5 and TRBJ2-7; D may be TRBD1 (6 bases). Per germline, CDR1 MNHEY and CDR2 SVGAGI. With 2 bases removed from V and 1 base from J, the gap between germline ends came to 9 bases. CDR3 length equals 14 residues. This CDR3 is CASSYDRRSYEQYF. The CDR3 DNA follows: TGTGCCAGCAGTTACGACAGGCGGTCCTACGAGCAGTACTTC.

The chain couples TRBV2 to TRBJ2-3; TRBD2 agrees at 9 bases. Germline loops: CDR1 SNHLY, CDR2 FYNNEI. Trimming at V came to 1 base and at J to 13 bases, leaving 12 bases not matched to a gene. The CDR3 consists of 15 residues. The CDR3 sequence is CASSEGLSGGHPKYF. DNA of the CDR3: TGTGCCAGCAGTGAAGGTCTTAGCGGGGGCCACCCAAAGTATTTT.